The source of this TCR beta chain is a study of PD-L1 blockade in urothelial cancer. Profiling relied on immunoSEQ multiplex PCR, and the TCRdb table lists in-frame clones only, not all of them. Among about 25,000 clones, roughly 83% were seen once, and the ten largest hold around 9.5%. Trimming removed 3 bases from V and 1 base from J, with 10 bases in between. The CDR3 loop spans 14 amino acids. The V gene's germline CDR1 is LNHDA and CDR2 SQIVND (reference sequence). The source of this sequence is a man between 65 and 79 years old with urothelial cancer. Sample: PBMCs, taken around atezolizumab (anti-PD-L1) treatment. The chain combines TRBV19 with TRBJ2-7; perhaps TRBD1 as D (6 bases). The DNA for the CDR3 is TGTGCCAGTAGTATTCGACAGGAATCCTACGAGCAGTACTTC. Its protein product is CASSIRQESYEQYF.